This TCR beta chain was profiled in a study of patients and donors after allogeneic stem cell transplantation. CDR1 is DFQATT, CDR2 SNEGSKA, per germline (reference sequence). The V gene lost 5 bases and the J gene lost 10 bases, with 15 bases spanning the gap. The CDR3 covers 12 residues. TCRdb independently ran MiXCR on the RT-PCR reads; one entry per CDR3 protein. The sample yields 150,000 or so distinct CDR3 sequences, approximately 24% seen once. This clonotype was counted between two and nine times. This sequence originates from a human donor who was either an allogeneic HSCT recipient or a stem cell or donor lymphocyte infusion donor (not recorded which). It is not recorded whose cells these are; they may come from a transplant donor. The source material was blood, either unsorted or a sorted T cell fraction (not recorded which). The J gene is TRBJ2-1, the V gene TRBV20-1; the D gene is possibly TRBD2 (6 bases). The DNA of the CDR3 is TGCAGTGCTTTGGAACCACGGGGGGAGCAGTTCTTC. Its translation is CSALEPRGEQFF.